The 6 T cell receptor beta chains listed next were all sequenced from one sample in a study of T-cell memory formation after mild COVID-19. Each CDR3 protein is one row after TCRdb ran MiXCR on the 5' RACE reads. The sample shows approximately 290,000 distinct CDR3 sequences, approximately 8% of them seen only once. Sequencing used PBMCs or a T cell subset sorted from them (not recorded which). The receptor source for this set is a man aged 18 to 30 who had mild COVID-19 (a few samples of this study predate the infection). Cell type and time point are not known.

The DNA for the CDR3 is TGCGCCAGCAGCTGGGACGCAGGTTCCGCCTATGAAAAACTGTTTTTT. This gives the protein CASSWDAGSAYEKLFF. The chain is built from TRBV5-1 and TRBJ1-4, with D perhaps TRBD1 (5 bases). V was shortened by 3 bases and J by 6 bases, with 18 bases between the two germline ends. Germline V gives CDR1 SGHRS, CDR2 YFSETQ. The CDR3 sequence is 16 residues long.

This clonotype turned up a few times. The CDR3 DNA sequence: TGTGCCAGCAGTTTGGGTTCCGGGACGGACAATGAGCAGTTCTTC. Translated, it gives CASSLGSGTDNEQFF. J is TRBJ2-1 and V is TRBV12-3 or TRBV12-4; TRBD1 or TRBD2 may be the D gene (5 bases each). The CDR3 spans 15 residues. Between the trimmed V and J ends, which lost 3 bases and 5 bases, there was a span of 14 bases.

This clonotype showed up just a few times. The rearrangement joins TRBV7-8 to TRBJ2-3; no definite D call. The CDR3 consists of 16 residues. Germline CDR1 reads SGHVS; CDR2 reads FQNEAQ. Trimming took 5 bases from V and 6 from J, leaving 21 bases between them. The CDR3 bases are TGTGCCAGCAGCCCCCGGGCCGGGTGGCGGTCTGATACGCAGTATTTT. Translated, it gives CASSPRAGWRSDTQYF.

This clonotype was seen many times. The chain recombines TRBV11-2 with TRBJ1-6, with 9 bases fitting TRBD1. With V trimmed by 5 bases and J by 5 bases, 7 bases remained unmatched. The germline V gene has CDR1 SGHAT and CDR2 FQNNGV. CDR3 size: 16 residues. The CDR3 region is CASSAGTGLNNSPLHF. The CDR3 DNA is TGTGCCAGCAGCGCCGGGACAGGGTTGAATAATTCACCCCTCCACTTT. Looking up the rest from reference TRBV11-2 and TRBJ1-6 gives the full variable domain: EAGVAQSPRYKIIEKRQSVAFWCNPISGHATLYWYQQILGQGPKLLIQFQNNGVVDDSQLPKDRFSAERLKGVDSTLKIQPAKLEDSAVYLCASSAGTGLNNSPLHFGNGTRLTVT.

In its sample, this clonotype was seen many times. V usage is TRBV5-1 and J usage is TRBJ1-4, with 10 bases lining up with TRBD1. Germline lookup yields CDR1 SGHRS and CDR2 YFSETQ. Unmatched junction bases numbered 3, after V lost 0 bases and J lost 4 bases. This CDR3 spans 16 amino acids. The CDR3 is CASSLGDRGFNEKLFF. DNA of the CDR3: TGCGCCAGCAGCTTGGGGGACAGGGGATTTAATGAAAAACTGTTTTTT.

The chain couples TRBV4-1 to TRBJ1-1; D is ambiguous. The CDR3 extends over 15 amino acids. V lost 0 bases, J lost 3 bases, and 11 bases lay in between. Germline loops: CDR1 MGHRA, CDR2 YSYEKL. In nucleotides, the CDR3 is TGCGCCAGCAGCCAAGATCCTGGTAGGGACACTGAAGCTTTCTTT. This encodes CASSQDPGRDTEAFF.